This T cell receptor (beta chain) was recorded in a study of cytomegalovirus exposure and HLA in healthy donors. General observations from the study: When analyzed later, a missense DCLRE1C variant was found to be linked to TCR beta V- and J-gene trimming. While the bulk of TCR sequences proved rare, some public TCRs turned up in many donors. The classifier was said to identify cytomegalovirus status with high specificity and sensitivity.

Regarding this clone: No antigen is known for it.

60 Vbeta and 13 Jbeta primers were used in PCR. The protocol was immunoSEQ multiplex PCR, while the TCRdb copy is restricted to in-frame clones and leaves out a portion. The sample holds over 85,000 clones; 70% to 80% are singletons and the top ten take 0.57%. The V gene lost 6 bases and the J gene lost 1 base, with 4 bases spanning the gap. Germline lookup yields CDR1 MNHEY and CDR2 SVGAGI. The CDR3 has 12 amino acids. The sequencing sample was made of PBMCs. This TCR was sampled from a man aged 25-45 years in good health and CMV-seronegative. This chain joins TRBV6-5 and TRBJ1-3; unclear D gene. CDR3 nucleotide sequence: TGTGCCAGCAGGGCTTCTGGAAACACCATATATTTT. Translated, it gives CASRASGNTIYF.